The clone carrying this T cell receptor (beta chain) was picked up a small number of times. Its antigen is as yet unknown. This may arise from a read error, as a much more abundant clone is one base away. The CDR3 is 14 amino acids. Between the trimmed V and J ends, which lost 2 bases and 8 bases, there was a span of 12 bases. Germline V gives CDR1 SGHAT, CDR2 FQNNGV. Three rounds of nested PCR, following a modified ARM-PCR protocol, produced the TCRbeta library. One entry per CDR3 protein results from TCRdb running MiXCR on the multiplex PCR reads. The data hold approximately 140,000 distinct CDR3 sequences, with approximately 72% observed a single time. These data are taken from a study of tumor and adjacent non-tumor tissue in lung cancer. No cell sorting was done before RNA was extracted from the tissue. Study-level results: In normal lung, the top 100 clones were significantly more dominant than in tumor.

Material for sequencing was lung tumor tissue. The chain carries TRBV11-2 and TRBJ1-4; D is unclear. The receptor was isolated from a man in his sixties with small cell lung cancer. The CDR3 bases are TGTGCCAGCAGCTTACGGATCGGATGGGAAAAACTGTTTTTT. This gives the protein CASSLRIGWEKLFF.